This TCR beta chain was sequenced during a study of type 1 regulatory T cells (dated by TCRdb to 2020 to 2023). Background for the entire study: The study characterized an in vitro protocol that generated a Tr1-enriched, alloantigen-specific CD4 T cell product named T-allo10. Patients with hematological malignancies who were receiving allogeneic hematopoietic stem cell transplantation were the group in which T-allo10 was being clinically evaluated.

Data came from an Illumina MiSeq. TCRdb passed the public sequencing reads through fastp at Q25 and MiXCR, retaining productive beta sequences. One record per CDR3 amino acid sequence lists the most common genes and DNA. In this sample the table shows approximately 90,000 distinct CDR3 sequences, 25% to 40% of which occur a single time. Together, the top ten hold 2% to 2.5% of the sample. As encoded in the germline V gene, CDR1 is SGHVS while CDR2 is FNYEAQ. Trimming costs V 2 bases and J 3 bases, and their ends lie 7 bases apart. The CDR3 starts with the cysteine, ends with the phenylalanine, and has 13 residues. Only CDR3 DNA remains: 39 bases, in frame from the first base. Points on this clonotype: Its antigen is still unknown. No base-level quality is on record; no much larger clone is a single base apart.

Recombination connected TRBV7-6 to TRBJ2-5; confidence is insufficient to name the D gene. The source material was CD4+ T cells, either the whole sample or a sorted fraction (not recorded which). The TCR originated in a human donor in good health. The CDR3 sequence is CASSLLLKETQYF. The DNA sequence reads TGTGCCAGCAGCTTACTACTCAAAGAGACCCAGTACTTC.